A single sample gave rise to the 9 T cell receptor beta chains below, sequenced in a study of cytomegalovirus exposure and HLA in healthy donors. 60 Vbeta and 13 Jbeta primers were used in PCR. The table came from immunoSEQ multiplex PCR; TCRdb's copy has only in-frame clones and leaves some out. This table holds around 180,000 clones, more than 70% found once. Sample: PBMCs. The receptors stem from a girl aged 10 to 17 in good health and CMV-seronegative.

CDR3 nucleotides: TGTGCCAGCAGCTCCCGGGGAAACACTGAAGCTTTCTTT. This encodes CASSSRGNTEAFF. V usage is TRBV5-4 and J usage is TRBJ1-1; D is unresolved. V was pared by 3 bases and J by 2 bases, with 8 bases between. CDR1 SGHNT and CDR2 YYREEE come from the germline V gene (reference sequence). This CDR3 is 13 amino acids long.

The chain employs TRBV5-8 and TRBJ1-1; tentatively, D is TRBD1 (5 bases). V was clipped by 2 bases and J by 1 base, with 6 bases between them. Germline loops: CDR1 SGHTS, CDR2 YDEGEE. The CDR3 consists of 13 residues. The CDR3 DNA follows: TGTGCCAGCAGCTTCGACAGGAACACTGAAGCTTTCTTT. Amino acid sequence: CASSFDRNTEAFF.

A few counts support this clone. At the DNA level, this CDR3 is encoded by other sequences in the same sample as well. The V gene is TRBV18, the J gene TRBJ2-5; D possibly corresponds to TRBD1 (6 bases). The CDR3 loop spans 13 amino acids. The V gene's germline CDR1 is KGHSH and CDR2 LQKENI. Trimming took off 3 bases at V and 3 bases at J, with 8 bases between the two ends. CDR3 protein: CASSPPGEETQYF. The CDR3 DNA reads TGTGCCAGCTCACCGCCAGGGGAAGAGACCCAGTACTTC.

This chain connects TRBV19 to TRBJ1-2, with a tentative D call TRBD1 (5 bases). V was shortened by 3 bases and J by 6 bases, with 8 bases between the two germline ends. CDR1 and CDR2 (germline): LNHDA, SQIVND (reference sequence). CDR3 length: 12 residues. The CDR3: CASSISGNGYTF. Here the CDR3 DNA reads TGTGCCAGTAGTATTTCAGGGAATGGCTACACCTTC.

This clone was counted only a few times. CDR3 in DNA: TGCGCCAGCAGACTCCGGGACATTCGCACAGATACGCAGTATTTT. This codes for CASRLRDIRTDTQYF. The V call is TRBV5-1, the J call TRBJ2-3; D may be TRBD1 (6 bases). This CDR3 contains 15 residues. V lost 5 bases, J lost 1 base, and 14 bases lay in between. From germline, CDR1 is SGHRS and CDR2 YFSETQ.

The gene calls are TRBV6-1 and TRBJ2-7; unclear D gene. Trimming stripped 8 bases from V and 5 bases from J, with 10 bases between. Looked up from germline, CDR1 is MNHNS and CDR2 is SASEGT. The CDR3 totals 11 residues. The CDR3 loop is CASGRMDEQYF. In DNA form, the CDR3 reads TGTGCCAGCGGCCGAATGGACGAGCAGTACTTC.

CDR3 region: CASSDLTGGRSYNEQFF. The CDR3 DNA follows: TGTGCCAGCAGTGATTTGACGGGTGGCCGCTCCTACAATGAGCAGTTCTTC. The rearrangement links TRBV2 to TRBJ2-1; no reliable D call. V was pared by 3 bases and J by 0 bases, with 15 bases between. The CDR3 runs 17 residues. The V gene's germline CDR1 is SNHLY and CDR2 FYNNEI.

This clone occurred once. The CDR3 loop reads CASSFVGGGNYEQYF. CDR3 DNA sequence: TGTGCCAGCAGTTTCGTCGGGGGGGGTAACTACGAGCAGTACTTC. The chain joins TRBV28 to TRBJ2-7; TRBD2 matches 8 bases. With V trimmed by 3 bases and J by 3 bases, 7 bases remained unmatched. Germline V lookup: CDR1 MDHEN, CDR2 SYDVKM. This CDR3 spans 15 amino acids.

This chain links TRBV27 with TRBJ2-5; 9 nucleotides agree with TRBD1. V gave up 0 bases and J gave up 4 bases; unmatched junction bases: 9. CDR3 length: 17 residues. Germline CDR1 reads MNHEY; CDR2 reads SMNVEV (reference sequence). DNA of the CDR3: TGTGCCAGCAGTTTATCCCCCGGGACAGGGAGCCGAGAGACCCAGTACTTC. It specifies CASSLSPGTGSRETQYF.